The 3 T cell receptor beta chains below all came from one sample that was sequenced in a study of technical replicates of blood from a few donors. Sequencing used immunoSEQ multiplex PCR; TCRdb keeps in-frame clones, though not all of them. The sample records approximately 73,000 clones, around 94% being singletons. Sequenced input: T cells isolated from PBMCs. These receptors were taken from a human donor in good health.

The J gene is TRBJ1-2, the V gene TRBV5-6; D uncertain. The V and J ends lost 0 bases and 9 bases respectively, with 6 bases between them. Germline CDR1 and CDR2: SGHDT and YYEEEE. CDR3 size: 11 residues. This CDR3 is CASSLVESYTF. CDR3 DNA sequence: TGTGCCAGCAGCTTGGTTGAGAGCTACACCTTC.

V gene TRBV6-1 combines with J gene TRBJ2-3; D possibly corresponds to TRBD1 (5 bases). The V end was cut by 5 bases, the J end by 6 bases, with 18 bases between. The CDR3 loop spans 15 amino acids. Germline V gives CDR1 MNHNS, CDR2 SASEGT. CDR3 sequence: CASSSLRAESDTQYF. Here the CDR3 DNA reads TGTGCCAGCAGTTCCCTCAGGGCCGAGTCGGATACGCAGTATTTT.

The rearrangement uses TRBV29-1 and TRBJ1-4; no clear D. Looked up from germline, CDR1 is SQVTM and CDR2 is ANQGSEA. The CDR3 is 13 residues long. V lost 4 bases, J lost 4 bases, and 10 bases lay in between. CDR3: CSVALGGNEKLFF. CDR3 sequence (DNA): TGCAGCGTTGCATTAGGAGGTAATGAAAAACTGTTTTTT.